The 20 T cell receptor beta chains below all came from one sample that was sequenced in a study of beta chain features in type 1 diabetes. Sequenced material consisted of expressed TCRB transcripts (all of the isolated RNA was reverse transcribed). Here immunoSEQ multiplex PCR was the method, and the copy in TCRdb shows in-frame clones only, minus some. This repertoire shows around 310,000 clones, about 13% found once; its top ten account for about 0.016%. These receptors have no known antigen. Findings and limits, study-wide: TCRB CDR3s were moderately but significantly shorter in Type 1 diabetes patients in all four CD4+ subsets.

The source material was naive CD4+ T cells from blood. Receptors originate from a woman aged 18-29 years with type 1 diabetes.

The chain joins TRBV6-5 to TRBJ2-7, with 7 bases fitting TRBD1. V trimming: 6 bases; J trimming: 2 bases; junction bases outside the gene matches: 7. The CDR3 loop spans 14 amino acids. In germline, CDR1 is MNHEY, CDR2 SVGAGI. The CDR3 loop reads CASRQTGTAYEQYV. The CDR3, as DNA: TGTGCCAGCAGACAAACGGGGACAGCCTACGAGCAGTACGTC.

The V and J genes are TRBV7-3 and TRBJ2-7, with D tentatively TRBD1 (5 bases). V lost 1 base, J lost 7 bases, and 14 bases lay in between. The CDR3 is 14 amino acids. Germline CDR1 SGHTA, CDR2 FQGTGA. The chain's CDR3 is CASSLKGMVKEQYF. CDR3 DNA: TGTGCCAGCAGCTTAAAGGGGATGGTGAAAGAGCAGTACTTC. Based on the CDR3 plus reference TRBV7-3 and TRBJ2-7, the full variable domain is GAGVSQTPSNKVTEKGKYVELRCDPISGHTALYWYRQSLGQGPEFLIYFQGTGAADDSGLPNDRFFAVRPEGSVSTLKIQRTERGDSAVYLCASSLKGMVKEQYFGPGTRLTVT.

This clone has just a few counts. The chain employs TRBV29-1 and TRBJ1-1, with unresolved D. The CDR3 has 10 residues. V dropped 6 bases and J dropped 11 bases, with 13 bases sitting between them. Germline V gene data show CDR1 as SQVTM and CDR2 as ANQGSEA. As DNA, the CDR3 is TGCAGCGTCGAACGAGTCCGGGCTTTCTTT. Its translation is CSVERVRAFF.

This clone came up a few times. This chain connects TRBV30 to TRBJ2-3, with TRBD2 identical over 8 bases. This CDR3 region has 14 residues. After removal of 7 bases from V and 2 bases from J, the junction contained 8 bases not matched to a gene. Germline lookup yields CDR1 GTSNPN and CDR2 SVGIG (reference sequence). Written as DNA, the CDR3 is TGTGCCTCCACTAGCGGAGGACTCACAGATACGCAGTATTTT. It codes for CASTSGGLTDTQYF.

This clone occurred a few times. This CDR3 is also generated by other DNA sequences in the sample. The chain couples TRBV30 to TRBJ1-3; D remains ambiguous. The CDR3 length is 11 residues. Germline V CDR1 and CDR2: GTSNPN, SVGIG (reference sequence). Trimming took off 4 bases at V and 4 bases at J, with 5 bases between the two ends. CDR3 residues: CAWTAGNTIYF. In nucleotides, the CDR3 is TGTGCCTGGACCGCGGGAAACACCATATATTTT.

Only a few counts were recorded for this clone. In DNA form, the CDR3 reads TGTGCCTGGAGTAGTGGGAGCTATGGCTACACCTTC. Its protein product is CAWSSGSYGYTF. The chain joins TRBV30 to TRBJ1-2; the D is unclear. In germline, CDR1 is GTSNPN, CDR2 SVGIG (reference sequence). Between the trimmed V and J ends, which lost 2 bases and 4 bases, there was a span of 8 bases. The CDR3 has 12 amino acids. Using reference TRBV30 and TRBJ1-2 for the parts outside the CDR3, the full variable domain is SQTIHQWPATLVQPVGSPLSLECTVEGTSNPNLYWYRQAAGRGLQLLFYSVGIGQISSEVPQNLSASRPQDRQFILSSKKLLLSDSGFYLCAWSSGSYGYTFGSGTRLTVV.

The chain links TRBV7-2 to TRBJ2-7, with TRBD1 matching over 7 bases. J gave up 6 bases and V 5 bases, and 13 bases lay outside the gene matches. The CDR3 has 15 residues. Germline CDR1 SGHTA, CDR2 FQGNSA. The DNA for the CDR3 is TGTGCCAGCAGCGCCCGACAGGGATTGGGTGGCGAGCAGTACTTC. Translation: CASSARQGLGGEQYF.

This clone was seen a handful of times. V gene TRBV4-1 combines with J gene TRBJ1-5; D remains unclear. The CDR3 loop spans 14 amino acids. V gave up 1 base and J gave up 7 bases, with 11 bases separating them. Germline CDR1 reads MGHRA; CDR2 reads YSYEKL. The CDR3 is CASSQAVSVQPQHF. Written as DNA, the CDR3 is TGCGCCAGCAGCCAAGCTGTCTCGGTACAGCCCCAGCATTTT.

This clone has more than one count but fewer than ten. DNA of the CDR3: TGTGCCTGGAATCCGGGGGGGACTAACTATGGCTACACCTTC. Translation gives CAWNPGGTNYGYTF. The rearrangement uses TRBV30 and TRBJ1-2, with TRBD1 as a possible D gene (5 bases). The CDR3 is 14 residues long. Trimming shortened V by 4 bases and J by 0 bases, and 12 bases separated the two germline ends. Germline V gives CDR1 GTSNPN, CDR2 SVGIG (reference sequence).

The rearrangement joins TRBV18 to TRBJ1-3; D perhaps matches TRBD1 (6 bases). V lost 3 bases, J lost 0 bases, and 21 bases lay in between. The CDR3 covers 19 residues. CDR1 and CDR2 (germline): KGHSH, LQKENI. CDR3 DNA: TGTGCCAGCTCACCGACTCCAGGGGAACCTGGGTTCTCTGGAAACACCATATATTTT. Protein product: CASSPTPGEPGFSGNTIYF.

This clone was observed a handful of times. The V and J genes are TRBV19 and TRBJ1-4, with D possibly being TRBD1 (6 bases). V lost 5 bases, J lost 7 bases, and 8 bases lay in between. Germline V gene sequence: CDR1 LNHDA, CDR2 SQIVND (reference sequence). CDR3 length equals 12 residues. CDR3: CASSATGEKLFF. The CDR3 region has the DNA TGTGCCAGTAGTGCGACAGGTGAAAAACTGTTTTTT.

This chain uses TRBV20-1 with TRBJ2-3, with D unclear. The CDR3 contains 11 residues. The V end was cut by 5 bases, the J end by 4 bases, with 7 bases between. Germline V gene lookup returns CDR1 DFQATT and CDR2 SNEGSKA (reference sequence). CDR3 protein: CSALKADTQYF. The CDR3 DNA reads as TGCAGTGCTCTAAAAGCAGATACGCAGTATTTT.

Worth noting for this clone: Additional DNA sequences in this sample encode the identical CDR3. The V and J genes are TRBV9 and TRBJ1-2; no reliable D call. Germline V gene sequence: CDR1 SGDLS, CDR2 YYNGEE. The CDR3 loop spans 13 amino acids. Trimming removed 0 bases at V and 2 bases at J, with 5 bases between. Here the CDR3 DNA reads TGTGCCAGCAGCGTAGACACAAACTATGGCTACACCTTC. This codes for CASSVDTNYGYTF.

This clone turned up a few times. This sequence joins TRBV5-1 and TRBJ2-4, with D possibly matching TRBD2 (7 bases). The CDR3 has 14 residues. Germline assignment: CDR1 SGHRS and CDR2 YFSETQ. V lost 4 bases to trimming and J lost 7 bases, with 15 bases between them. The CDR3 here is CASSPGGGANIQYF. CDR3 bases: TGCGCCAGCAGCCCTGGTGGGGGGGCCAACATTCAGTACTTC.

The V gene is TRBV27, the J gene TRBJ2-3; 9 positions agree with TRBD1. CDR3 length equals 15 residues. V shed 3 bases and J 4 bases; nucleotides not matched to a gene: 5. Looked up from germline, CDR1 is MNHEY and CDR2 is SMNVEV (reference sequence). In DNA form, the CDR3 reads TGTGCCAGCAGTTTCCAGGGACAGGGAGCAGATACGCAGTATTTT. Translation gives CASSFQGQGADTQYF.

The chain recombines TRBV30 with TRBJ1-2; D possibly corresponds to TRBD1 (6 bases). V dropped 4 bases and J dropped 0 bases, with 12 bases sitting between them. From germline, CDR1 is GTSNPN and CDR2 SVGIG (reference sequence). The CDR3 sequence is 14 residues long. The CDR3 loop reads CAWTGDTANYGYTF. In DNA, the CDR3 is TGTGCCTGGACCGGGGACACAGCTAACTATGGCTACACCTTC.

This clone was observed a few times. The gene calls are TRBV11-3 and TRBJ2-7; the match to TRBD2 covers 14 bases. The CDR3 spans 15 residues. V was pared by 5 bases and J by 7 bases, with 7 bases of the junction left unmatched. Germline V CDR1 and CDR2: SGHNT, YENEEA. For the CDR3, the DNA is TGTGCCAGCAGCCGAGGACTAGCGGGAGGTCTTGAGCAGTACGTC. This encodes CASSRGLAGGLEQYV.

This clone was counted a few times. This chain joins TRBV9 and TRBJ2-7; D perhaps matches TRBD2 (6 bases). Trimming removed 4 bases at V and 0 bases at J, with 14 bases between. The CDR3 is 15 amino acids. CDR1 is SGDLS and CDR2 is YYNGEE in the germline V gene. The CDR3 region is CASSPLGGASYEQYF. The DNA of the CDR3 is TGTGCCAGCAGCCCCTTGGGCGGGGCCTCCTACGAGCAGTACTTC.

This clone was observed a handful of times. V and J are TRBV27 and TRBJ1-1, with a weak D call TRBD1 (6 bases). The CDR3 spans 16 residues. CDR1 and CDR2 from the germline V gene are MNHEY and SMNVEV (reference sequence). With 5 bases removed from V and 0 bases from J, the gap between germline ends came to 16 bases. The CDR3 loop is CASSDGQPKMNTEAFF. CDR3 bases: TGTGCCAGCAGTGACGGACAGCCTAAAATGAACACTGAAGCTTTCTTT.

The chain joins TRBV28 to TRBJ1-1; D perhaps matches TRBD1 (6 bases). Trimming removed 6 bases from V and 7 bases from J, with 12 bases in between. CDR1 MDHEN and CDR2 SYDVKM come from the germline V gene. CDR3 length: 12 amino acids. The CDR3 loop is CASSTDRLEAFF. CDR3 DNA sequence: TGTGCCAGCAGCACCGACAGGCTTGAAGCTTTCTTT.